The clone carrying this TCR beta chain was observed a handful of times. The antigen is unknown. TCRdb's copy holds only in-frame clones and misses some; the assay was immunoSEQ multiplex PCR. The sample holds some 160,000 clones, approximately 91% seen once. The CDR3 is 15 amino acids. Germline CDR1 is SGHTA and CDR2 is FQGNSA. The trim removed 2 bases at V and 3 bases at J, leaving 5 bases unmatched. The data are from a study of T cell responses to AZD1222 COVID-19 vaccine. Study observations and caveats: Of spike-specific TCRs, nearly half reportedly target regions left unmutated in variants. Two AZD1222 doses significantly raised spike-specific TCR breadth and depth over controls.

Material: peripheral blood, obtained 28 days after the second AZD1222 dose. This chain connects TRBV7-2 to TRBJ2-7, with TRBD1 matching over 9 bases. This TCR derives from an adult who received the AZD1222 COVID-19 vaccine. The DNA of the CDR3 is TGTGCCAGCAGCTTAACCGGGACAGGGATCTACGAGCAGTACTTC. It is translated as CASSLTGTGIYEQYF. Full variable domain (remainder filled in from reference TRBV7-2 and TRBJ2-7): GAGVSQSPSNKVTEKGKDVELRCDPISGHTALYWYRQSLGQGLEFLIYFQGNSAPDKSGLPSDRFSAERTGGSVSTLTIQRTQQEDSAVYLCASSLTGTGIYEQYFGPGTRLTVT.